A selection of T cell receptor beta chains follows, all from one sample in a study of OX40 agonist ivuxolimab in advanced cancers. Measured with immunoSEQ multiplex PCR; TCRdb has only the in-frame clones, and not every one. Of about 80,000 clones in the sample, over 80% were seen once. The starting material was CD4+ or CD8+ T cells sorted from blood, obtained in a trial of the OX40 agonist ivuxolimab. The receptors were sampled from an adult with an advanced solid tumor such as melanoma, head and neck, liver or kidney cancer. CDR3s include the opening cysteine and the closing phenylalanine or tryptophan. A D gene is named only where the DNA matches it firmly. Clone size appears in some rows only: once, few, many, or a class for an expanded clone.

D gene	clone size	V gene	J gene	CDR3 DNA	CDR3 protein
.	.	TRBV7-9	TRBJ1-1	TGTGCCAGCAGCCCTTGGGCAGGCCTTGAAGCTTTCTTT	CASSPWAGLEAFF
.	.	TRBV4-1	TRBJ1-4	TGCGCCAGCAGCCCCGTGGGAGGGCAGATCACAAATGAAAAACTGTTTTTT	CASSPVGGQITNEKLFF
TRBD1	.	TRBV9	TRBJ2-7	TGTGCCAGCGGACGACAGGGGGCCTACGAGCAGTACTTC	CASGRQGAYEQYF
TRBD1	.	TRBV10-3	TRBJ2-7	TGTGCCGCGACAGGGAACTACGAGCAGTACTTC	CAATGNYEQYF
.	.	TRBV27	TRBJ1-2	TGTGCCAGCAGTCCCACCGGGACGAGTAACTATGGCTACACCTTC	CASSPTGTSNYGYTF
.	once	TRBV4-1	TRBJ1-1	TGCGCCAGCAGCCAAGTCGGGAACACTGAAGCTTTCTTT	CASSQVGNTEAFF
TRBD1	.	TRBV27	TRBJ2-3	TGTGCCAGCAGTTTACGACAGGGGGCGAGAGATACGCAGTATTTT	CASSLRQGARDTQYF
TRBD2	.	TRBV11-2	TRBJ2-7	TGTGCCAGCAGCCGGACCCCGGGCGGGGGCTCCTACGAGCAGTACTTC	CASSRTPGGGSYEQYF
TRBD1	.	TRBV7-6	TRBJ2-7	TGTGCCAGCAGCACGGACAGGAGCTACGAGCAGTACTTC	CASSTDRSYEQYF
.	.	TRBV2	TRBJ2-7	TGTGCCAGCACTCACGGATACGAGCAGTACTTC	CASTHGYEQYF
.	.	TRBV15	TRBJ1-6	TGTGCCACCAGCACGGGGAGGGGCCCCTCCGGGAATTCACCCCTCCACTTT	CATSTGRGPSGNSPLHF
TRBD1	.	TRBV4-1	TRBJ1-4	TGCGCCAGCAGCCAGGGCGCCGGGGACAGCCGACTTAATGAAAAACTGTTTTTT	CASSQGAGDSRLNEKLFF
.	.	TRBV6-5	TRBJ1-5	TGTGCCAGCAGTTGGGAGGCCCACCAGCCCCAGCATTTT	CASSWEAHQPQHF
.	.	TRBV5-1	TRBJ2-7	TGCGCCAGCAGCTTGGCCACGGACTACGAGCAGTACTTC	CASSLATDYEQYF
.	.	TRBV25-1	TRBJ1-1	TGCGCCAGCAGTGCAATATCGGGGTGGGCTGAAGCTTTCTTT	CASSAISGWAEAFF
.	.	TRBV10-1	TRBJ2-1	TGCGCCAGCAGTAAACAGGACCGATCAGCCACCGAAGACTACGTCGCCAATGAGCAGTTCTTC	CASSKQDRSATEDYVANEQFF
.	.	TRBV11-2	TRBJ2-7	TGTGCCAGCAGCCAGAGCAGGGATCACGAGCAGTACTTC	CASSQSRDHEQYF